The 32 T cell receptor beta chains in this list originate from one sample, sequenced in a study of regulatory T cells in long-lasting Graves disease. Documented time point: newly diagnosed GD, antithyroid drugs for less than 3 months. PBMCs were the source of the RNA used for TCR sequencing. CDR3 regions were amplified by Arm-PCR using iRepertoire HTBI primers to build TCR beta libraries. TCRdb re-derived calls from the multiplex PCR reads in MiXCR, one entry per CDR3 protein. The sample consists of approximately 400,000 distinct CDR3 sequences, roughly a sixth of them appearing once. The sample here was peripheral blood mononuclear cells (PBMCs), taken at new diagnosis, from a patient treated with antithyroid drugs. Source of these receptors: a female donor with Graves disease.

This clonotype has ten or more counts. The gene calls are TRBV7-2 and TRBJ2-3; the match to TRBD2 covers 8 bases. The germline V gene has CDR1 SGHTA and CDR2 FQGNSA. The CDR3 is 16 residues long. V was clipped by 5 bases and J by 1 base; unmatched bases: 8. The chain's CDR3 is CASSRGGAYGTDTQYF. The CDR3 bases are TGTGCCAGCAGCCGGGGGGGGGCCTACGGCACAGATACGCAGTATTTT.

Comment on this clonotype: The likely explanation is a read error, given a far larger clone one base away. This sequence joins TRBV12-3 or TRBV12-4 and TRBJ2-1; 10 nucleotides align to TRBD2. V trimming: 6 bases; J trimming: 6 bases; junction bases outside the gene matches: 8. The CDR3 has 15 residues. CDR3 sequence (DNA): TGTGCCAGCAGCTTATTGCTAGCGGGGGTCAATGAGCAGTTCTTC. Protein: CASSLLLAGVNEQFF.

The table lists this clonotype with a few counts. The rearrangement joins TRBV27 to TRBJ2-4; no clear D gene. V lost 5 bases and J 9 bases, leaving 17 bases between the germline ends. Per germline, CDR1 MNHEY and CDR2 SMNVEV (reference sequence). The CDR3 sequence is 14 residues long. The CDR3 spells CASSPRTTSIIQYF. CDR3 coding DNA: TGTGCCAGCAGTCCCCGGACGACCTCAATCATTCAGTACTTC.

This clonotype was seen only a few times. One end of the junction does not line up with germline, which may come from a read error. The chain couples TRBV12-3 or TRBV12-4 to TRBJ1-1; D is ambiguous. The CDR3 sequence is 14 residues long. The CDR3 loop reads CASSFGEMNTEAFF. The CDR3 DNA reads TGTGCCAGCAGTTTCGGGGAAATGAACACTGAAGCCTTCTTT.

At least ten counts were recorded for this clonotype. The V and J genes are TRBV7-9 and TRBJ2-3, with D tentatively TRBD2 (6 bases). The germline gives CDR1 SEHNR, CDR2 FQNEAQ (reference sequence). The ends were cut back, 0 bases at V and 2 bases at J, with 12 bases in the middle. The CDR3 loop spans 16 amino acids. The CDR3 nucleotides read TGTGCCAGCAGCTTAGCGCTGGGCGGGGCCACAGATACGCAGTATTTT. Translation gives CASSLALGGATDTQYF.

The V call is TRBV28, the J call TRBJ1-1, with 10 bases aligning to TRBD1. V was clipped by 6 bases and J by 0 bases; unmatched bases: 4. The V gene's germline CDR1 is MDHEN and CDR2 SYDVKM. The CDR3 is 15 residues long. The CDR3 region is CASRSTGGMNTEAFF. CDR3 DNA sequence: TGTGCCAGCAGGTCGACAGGGGGCATGAACACTGAAGCTTTCTTT.

This clonotype was counted at least ten times. V and J are TRBV27 and TRBJ2-1, with 10 bases fitting TRBD2. The CDR3 has 16 amino acids. Germline values: CDR1 MNHEY, CDR2 SMNVEV (reference sequence). V was pared by 5 bases and J by 7 bases, with 11 bases of the junction left unmatched. CDR3 residues: CASSPASGGVGNEQFF. DNA of the CDR3: TGTGCCAGCAGTCCCGCTAGCGGGGGCGTCGGAAATGAGCAGTTCTTC.

In its sample, this clonotype was seen many times. The chain uses TRBV12-3 or TRBV12-4 and TRBJ1-1; no reliable D call. V was clipped by 4 bases and J by 1 base, with 7 bases between them. The CDR3 consists of 13 residues. This CDR3 reads CASSYVENTEAFF. The CDR3 DNA is TGTGCCAGCAGTTACGTGGAGAACACTGAAGCTTTCTTT.

As to this clonotype: A read error may produce the germline difference seen at one junction end. The CDR3 sequence is CASSLAWTSGYTGELFF. In nucleotides, the CDR3 is TGTGCCAGCAGTTTGGCTTGGACTAGCGGTTACACCGGGGAGCTGTTTTTT. The chain joins TRBV5-5 to TRBJ2-2; 10 bases agree with TRBD2. The CDR3 extends over 17 amino acids. Germline assignment: CDR1 SGHKS and CDR2 YYEKEE (reference sequence).

The sample holds many counts of this clonotype. As DNA, the CDR3 is TGCGCCAGCAGCGGGGGACTAGCGGGAGAGGGGGAGACCCAGTACTTC. Amino acids: CASSGGLAGEGETQYF. The chain carries TRBV5-1 and TRBJ2-5; 14 positions agree with TRBD2. J gave up 5 bases and V 4 bases, and 7 bases lay outside the gene matches. Germline loops: CDR1 SGHRS, CDR2 YFSETQ. The CDR3 loop spans 16 amino acids.

This clonotype was counted many times. This chain links TRBV20-1 with TRBJ2-1; D is perhaps TRBD2 (6 bases). Per germline, CDR1 DFQATT and CDR2 SNEGSKA (reference sequence). This CDR3 region has 11 residues. Trimming cost V 5 bases and J 12 bases, with 14 bases left between them. The CDR3 spells CSAEDGGLQFF. CDR3 in DNA: TGCAGTGCTGAGGACGGGGGTTTGCAGTTCTTC.

The chain is built from TRBV28 and TRBJ1-5; D is possibly TRBD1 (6 bases). CDR1 and CDR2 from the germline V gene are MDHEN and SYDVKM. The CDR3 consists of 14 residues. Trimming cost V 3 bases and J 8 bases, with 14 bases left between them. The CDR3 sequence: CASSFGRGGEPQHF. The CDR3 region has the DNA TGTGCCAGCAGTTTTGGCAGGGGAGGAGAGCCCCAGCATTTT. Based on the CDR3 plus reference TRBV28 and TRBJ1-5, the full variable domain is DVKVTQSSRYLVKRTGEKVFLECVQDMDHENMFWYRQDPGLGLRLIYFSYDVKMKEKGDIPEGYSVSREKKERFSLILESASTNQTSMYLCASSFGRGGEPQHFGDGTRLSIL.

Ten or more counts support this clonotype. The chain uses TRBV20-1 and TRBJ1-1; D unresolved. CDR3 size: 13 residues. The V and J ends lost 5 bases and 1 base respectively, with 11 bases between them. CDR1 and CDR2 (germline): DFQATT, SNEGSKA (reference sequence). The CDR3 here is CSASGVGNTEAFF. DNA for the CDR3: TGCAGTGCTTCGGGCGTCGGGAACACTGAAGCTTTCTTT.

This clonotype was recorded many times. V usage is TRBV29-1 and J usage is TRBJ1-1, with 8 bases that match TRBD1. The ends lost 6 bases at V and 3 bases at J; junction bases unmatched: 6. Germline V CDR1 and CDR2: SQVTM, ANQGSEA. The CDR3 consists of 13 residues. DNA of the CDR3: TGCAGCGTACGGACAGGGCGAGACACTGAAGCTTTCTTT. Translating gives CSVRTGRDTEAFF.

This chain uses TRBV10-3 with TRBJ2-4; 7 nucleotides match TRBD2. Trimming took 1 base from V and 3 from J; bases not matched to a gene: 6. This CDR3 is 16 amino acids long. Germline V lookup: CDR1 ENHRY, CDR2 SYGVKD. CDR3 nucleotides: TGTGCCATCAGTGAGTTGAAAAGCGGGGTCAAAAACATTCAGTACTTC. This encodes CAISELKSGVKNIQYF.

In its sample, this clonotype was seen many times. The V gene is TRBV4-1, the J gene TRBJ2-7; D perhaps matches TRBD2 (5 bases). The germline V gene encodes CDR1 MGHRA and CDR2 YSYEKL. Trimming took 2 bases from V and 5 from J, leaving 10 bases between them. CDR3 length: 13 amino acids. Written as DNA, the CDR3 is TGCGCCAGCAGCCAAATAAGAGGGCACGAGCAGTACTTC. Protein sequence: CASSQIRGHEQYF.

The chain uses TRBV15 and TRBJ1-6, with D hard to call. CDR1 LNHNV and CDR2 YYDKDF come from the germline V gene (reference sequence). V lost 0 bases and J 10 bases, leaving 13 bases between the germline ends. The CDR3 covers 15 residues. The CDR3 DNA sequence: TGTGCCACCAGCAGAGATCTGGGATCCTCCTCACCCCTCCACTTT. Protein product: CATSRDLGSSSPLHF. The full variable domain, its missing parts supplied by reference TRBV15 and TRBJ1-6, is DAMVIQNPRYQVTQFGKPVTLSCSQTLNHNVMYWYQQKSSQAPKLLFHYYDKDFNNEADTPDNFQSRRPNTSFCFLDIRSPGLGDTAMYLCATSRDLGSSSPLHFGNGTRLTVT.

This clonotype has a handful of counts. This rearrangement joins TRBV5-4 to TRBJ2-1; 9 positions agree with TRBD2. The CDR3 length is 18 residues. J was trimmed by 7 bases and V by 1 base; bases with no gene match: 15. Germline V CDR1 and CDR2: SGHNT, YYREEE (reference sequence). CDR3 loop: CASSLNRGGGGAWNEQFF. The CDR3 nucleotides are TGTGCCAGCAGCTTGAACCGCGGAGGCGGGGGGGCCTGGAATGAGCAGTTCTTC.

This clonotype was recorded many times. The chain uses TRBV5-1 and TRBJ2-7; TRBD2 agrees at 8 bases. Trimming at V came to 1 base and at J to 5 bases, leaving 2 bases not matched to a gene. The CDR3 covers 13 residues. The germline CDR1 and CDR2 sequences are SGHRS and YFSETQ. For the CDR3, the DNA is TGCGCCAGCAGCTTGAATAGCGGGAACGAGCAGTACTTC. Translated, it gives CASSLNSGNEQYF.

This clonotype was recorded at least ten times. The rearrangement joins TRBV5-1 to TRBJ1-3; 8 bases map to TRBD1. With V trimmed by 0 bases and J by 3 bases, 5 bases remained unmatched. CDR3 length: 16 residues. Germline loops: CDR1 SGHRS, CDR2 YFSETQ. The CDR3 protein is CASSLDYRGIGNTIYF. CDR3 sequence (DNA): TGCGCCAGCAGCTTGGATTACAGGGGGATTGGAAACACCATATATTTT.

In this sample, this clonotype turned up a few times. The chain employs TRBV3-1 and TRBJ2-3, with TRBD1 identical over 8 bases. The CDR3 runs 20 residues. V was pared by 4 bases and J by 4 bases, with 22 bases of the junction left unmatched. Germline assignment: CDR1 LGHDT and CDR2 YNNKEL (reference sequence). CDR3 DNA: TGTGCCAGCAGCCCCAAGATCCCGGGACAGGAAGGAGGCTCTGCAGATACGCAGTATTTT. It specifies CASSPKIPGQEGGSADTQYF.

This chain connects TRBV9 to TRBJ2-1; D unresolved. CDR3 length: 13 residues. V dropped 2 bases and J dropped 5 bases, with 8 bases sitting between them. Looked up from germline, CDR1 is SGDLS and CDR2 is YYNGEE. The CDR3 region has the DNA TGTGCCAGCAGCGTCGACCAGGACAATGAGCAGTTCTTC. It specifies CASSVDQDNEQFF.

This clonotype was observed at least ten times. The chain has TRBV5-1 and TRBJ2-3, with 7 bases matching TRBD1. Looked up from germline, CDR1 is SGHRS and CDR2 is YFSETQ. The CDR3 totals 14 residues. The junction had 7 bases not matched to a gene; V was cut back by 5 bases and J by 4 bases. CDR3 coding DNA: TGCGCCAGCAGGACCGGGACAGACTCAGATACGCAGTATTTT. Protein product: CASRTGTDSDTQYF. The full variable domain, rest sourced from reference TRBV5-1 and TRBJ2-3, is KAGVTQTPRYLIKTRGQQVTLSCSPISGHRSVSWYQQTPGQGLQFLFEYFSETQRNKGNFPGRFSGRQFSNSRSEMNVSTLELGDSALYLCASRTGTDSDTQYFGPGTRLTVL.

The table lists this clonotype with many counts. The chain has TRBV27 and TRBJ1-2; 9 bases align to TRBD1. The CDR3 runs to 15 residues. The ends lost 6 bases at V and 4 bases at J; junction bases unmatched: 9. Looked up from germline, CDR1 is MNHEY and CDR2 is SMNVEV (reference sequence). For the CDR3, the DNA is TGTGCCAGCAGCCCAACCGGGACAGGGATCTATGGCTACACCTTC. It yields the protein CASSPTGTGIYGYTF.

The table lists this clonotype with a few counts. The V and J genes are TRBV14 and TRBJ2-3; 7 bases agree with TRBD2. Germline assignment: CDR1 SGHDN and CDR2 FVKESK. V lost 1 base to trimming and J lost 2 bases; unmatched junction nucleotides: 3. There are 15 residues in the CDR3. In DNA, the CDR3 is TGTGCCAGCAGCCAAGCCCGGGGGGTCACAGATACGCAGTATTTT. It codes for CASSQARGVTDTQYF.

This clonotype was recorded at least ten times. The V and J genes are TRBV7-9 and TRBJ1-1; 7 bases map to TRBD1. Germline V gene data show CDR1 as SEHNR and CDR2 as FQNEAQ (reference sequence). The CDR3 is made up of 14 amino acids. The V and J ends lost 3 bases and 5 bases, in that order; junction bases with no gene match: 6. The CDR3 DNA reads TGTGCCAGCAGCTTTGACAGGGTCTCAACTGAAGCTTTCTTT. It translates to CASSFDRVSTEAFF.

The V gene is TRBV29-1, the J gene TRBJ1-2; TRBD1 matches at 7 bases. This CDR3 is 11 amino acids long. The V segment lost 7 bases and the J segment 7 bases; nucleotides outside the gene matches: 6. CDR1 is SQVTM and CDR2 is ANQGSEA in the germline V gene. In DNA form, the CDR3 reads TGCAGCGGTCAGGGGGATGGTGGCTACACCTTC. Translated: CSGQGDGGYTF.

The sample holds many counts of this clonotype. The rearrangement joins TRBV20-1 to TRBJ2-7; TRBD1 agrees at 11 bases. The CDR3 covers 14 residues. Germline V CDR1 and CDR2: DFQATT, SNEGSKA (reference sequence). With V trimmed by 5 bases and J by 1 base, 4 bases remained unmatched. The CDR3 protein is CSAGQGAQSYEQYF. CDR3 nucleotide sequence: TGCAGTGCTGGACAGGGGGCGCAATCCTACGAGCAGTACTTC.

This clonotype came up many times. This chain connects TRBV7-9 to TRBJ2-7, with TRBD2 identical over 8 bases. This CDR3 spans 15 amino acids. After removal of 5 bases from V and 6 bases from J, the junction contained 12 bases not matched to a gene. The germline gives CDR1 SEHNR, CDR2 FQNEAQ (reference sequence). The CDR3 coding sequence is TGTGCCAGCAGCCCGGGGGGGGCCACTTTGGGCGAGCAGTACTTC. This gives the protein CASSPGGATLGEQYF.

This clonotype has ten or more counts. This chain uses TRBV27 with TRBJ1-3; 8 bases fit TRBD1. CDR3 length: 15 amino acids. With V trimmed by 2 bases and J by 3 bases, 3 bases remained unmatched. Germline CDR1 and CDR2: MNHEY and SMNVEV (reference sequence). The CDR3 DNA is TGTGCCAGCAGTTTAAGAGGGACAGGTGGAAACACCATATATTTT. Translating gives CASSLRGTGGNTIYF.

This clonotype was recorded a few times. This chain joins TRBV30 and TRBJ1-5, with D unresolved. Trimming took 1 base from V and 1 from J, leaving 2 bases between them. The CDR3 length is 12 residues. Per germline, CDR1 GTSNPN and CDR2 SVGIG (reference sequence). The CDR3 nucleotides are TGTGCCTGGAGTGCCAGCAATCAGCCCCAGCATTTT. Its protein is CAWSASNQPQHF.

This clonotype appeared many times. The chain joins TRBV2 to TRBJ2-1; D unresolved. V lost 3 bases to trimming and J lost 10 bases, with 25 bases between them. The CDR3 covers 17 residues. Germline-derived CDR1 and CDR2 are SNHLY and FYNNEI. This chain's CDR3 is CASSDLSPGLRFGEQFF. CDR3 in DNA: TGTGCCAGCAGTGACTTGTCGCCGGGCCTAAGATTTGGGGAGCAGTTCTTC.